A few counts support the clone carrying this TCR beta chain. The target antigen is unknown. What was amplified from RNA transcripts were TCR beta CDR3 regions. In the first-round RT-PCR of the TCR CDR3, the HTBI primer set was used. TCRdb re-called the multiplex PCR reads through MiXCR, storing one row per CDR3 protein. The sample lists nearly 600,000 distinct CDR3 sequences, over 12% occurring once. This CDR3 has 14 amino acids. Germline V gene sequence: CDR1 DFQATT, CDR2 SNEGSKA (reference sequence). The V end was cut by 2 bases, the J end by 6 bases, with 16 bases between. This entry comes from a study of T cells in Graves' hyperthyroidism and ophthalmopathy. Study-wide findings and caveats: Blood samples included most of the expanded thyroid clonotypes exceeding 0.001.

PBMCs stemmed from 10 ml fresh peripheral blood. This clonotype originated in a woman aged 18-30 years with Graves' ophthalmopathy. What was sequenced was blood. This sequence joins TRBV20-1 and TRBJ1-2; the D gene is possibly TRBD1 (6 bases). CDR3 amino acids: CSARNRGTPDGYTF. CDR3 DNA sequence: TGCAGTGCTAGAAATAGGGGGACCCCGGATGGCTACACCTTC.